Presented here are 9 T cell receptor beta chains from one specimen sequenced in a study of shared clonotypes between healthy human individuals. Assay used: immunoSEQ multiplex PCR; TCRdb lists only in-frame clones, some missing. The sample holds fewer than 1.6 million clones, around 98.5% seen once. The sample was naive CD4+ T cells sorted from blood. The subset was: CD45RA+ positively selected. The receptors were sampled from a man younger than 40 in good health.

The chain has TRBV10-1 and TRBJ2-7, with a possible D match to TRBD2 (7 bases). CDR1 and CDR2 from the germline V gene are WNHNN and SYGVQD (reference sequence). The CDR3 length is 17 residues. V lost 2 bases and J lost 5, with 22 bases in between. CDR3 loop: CASSEPSEGGDDNEQYF. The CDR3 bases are TGCGCCAGCAGTGAGCCGAGCGAGGGGGGGGACGACAACGAGCAGTACTTC.

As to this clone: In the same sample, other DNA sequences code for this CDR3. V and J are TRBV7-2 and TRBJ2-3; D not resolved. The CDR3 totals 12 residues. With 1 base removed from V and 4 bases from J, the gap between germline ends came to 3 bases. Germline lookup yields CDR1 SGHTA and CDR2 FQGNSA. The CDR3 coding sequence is TGTGCCAGCAGCTTAGTTCCAGATACGCAGTATTTT. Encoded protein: CASSLVPDTQYF.

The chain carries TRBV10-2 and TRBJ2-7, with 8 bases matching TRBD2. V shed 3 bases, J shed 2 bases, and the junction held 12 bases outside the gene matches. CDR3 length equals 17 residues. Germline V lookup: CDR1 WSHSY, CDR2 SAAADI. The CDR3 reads CASSDRGVTSGTYEQYF. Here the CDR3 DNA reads TGCGCCAGCAGTGATCGCGGCGTTACTAGCGGTACCTACGAGCAGTACTTC.

The CDR3 DNA is TGCGCCAGCAGTTTGAGTTTCACCGAAGGAGAGACCCAGTACTTC. Encoded protein: CASSLSFTEGETQYF. The V call is TRBV5-1, the J call TRBJ2-5, with D uncertain. The V gene lost 5 bases and the J gene lost 4 bases, with 18 bases spanning the gap. Per the germline V gene, CDR1 is SGHRS and CDR2 is YFSETQ. The CDR3 is 15 residues long.

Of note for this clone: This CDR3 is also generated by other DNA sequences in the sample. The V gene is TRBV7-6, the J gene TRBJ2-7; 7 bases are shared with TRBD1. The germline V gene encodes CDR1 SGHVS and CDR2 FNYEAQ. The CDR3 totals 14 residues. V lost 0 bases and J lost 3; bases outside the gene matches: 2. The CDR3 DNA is TGTGCCAGCAGCTTAGCGACAGGGAGCTACGAGCAGTACTTC. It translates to CASSLATGSYEQYF.

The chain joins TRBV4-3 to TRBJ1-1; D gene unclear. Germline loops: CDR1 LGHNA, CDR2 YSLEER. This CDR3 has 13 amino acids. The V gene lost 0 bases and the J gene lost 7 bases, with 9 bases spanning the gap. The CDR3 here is CASSQDRSVEAFF. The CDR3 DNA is TGCGCCAGCAGCCAAGACAGAAGCGTTGAAGCTTTCTTT.

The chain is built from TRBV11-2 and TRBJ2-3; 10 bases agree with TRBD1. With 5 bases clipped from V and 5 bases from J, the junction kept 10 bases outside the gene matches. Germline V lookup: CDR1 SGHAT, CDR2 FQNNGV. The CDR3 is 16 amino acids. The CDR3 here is CASSQRQGAPGDTQYF. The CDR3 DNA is TGTGCCAGCAGCCAACGACAGGGGGCGCCGGGAGATACGCAGTATTTT.

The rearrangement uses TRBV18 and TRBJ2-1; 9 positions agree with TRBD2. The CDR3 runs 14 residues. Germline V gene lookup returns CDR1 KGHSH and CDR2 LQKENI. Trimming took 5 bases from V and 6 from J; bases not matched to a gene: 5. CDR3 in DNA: TGTGCCAGCTCAATCGGCGGGGGGGGCAATGAGCAGTTCTTC. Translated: CASSIGGGGNEQFF.

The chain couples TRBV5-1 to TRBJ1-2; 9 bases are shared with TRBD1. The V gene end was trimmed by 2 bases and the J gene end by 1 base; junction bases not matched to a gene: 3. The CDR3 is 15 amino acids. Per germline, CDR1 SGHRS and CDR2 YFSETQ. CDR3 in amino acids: CASSFQTGGNYGYTF. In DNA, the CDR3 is TGCGCCAGCAGCTTCCAGACAGGGGGTAACTATGGCTACACCTTC.